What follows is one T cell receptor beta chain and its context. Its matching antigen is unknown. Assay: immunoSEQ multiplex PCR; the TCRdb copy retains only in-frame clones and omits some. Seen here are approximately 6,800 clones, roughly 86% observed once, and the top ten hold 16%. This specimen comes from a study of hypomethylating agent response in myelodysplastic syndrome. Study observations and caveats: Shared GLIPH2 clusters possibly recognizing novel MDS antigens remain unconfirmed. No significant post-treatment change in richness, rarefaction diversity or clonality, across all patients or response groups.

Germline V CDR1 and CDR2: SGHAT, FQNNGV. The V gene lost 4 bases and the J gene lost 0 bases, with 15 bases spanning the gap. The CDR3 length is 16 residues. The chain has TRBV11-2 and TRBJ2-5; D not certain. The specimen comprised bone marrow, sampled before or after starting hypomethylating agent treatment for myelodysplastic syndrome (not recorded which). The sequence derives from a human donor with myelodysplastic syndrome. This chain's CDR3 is CASSSPHQEYQETQYF. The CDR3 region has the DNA TGTGCCAGCAGCTCGCCGCACCAGGAATACCAAGAGACCCAGTACTTC.